The 4 T cell receptor beta chains below come from one sample, sequenced in a study of blood T cells in healthy people across ages. The use of a sample-barcoded 5' primer and a J-beta primer mix characterized a second PCR of roughly 7 to 12 cycles. TCRdb fed the 5' RACE reads into MiXCR, producing one record per CDR3 protein. The table includes some 1,800,000 distinct CDR3 sequences, roughly two fifths detected once. The source material was blood. The receptors were gathered from a human donor in good health.

The CDR3 is CACGPGDNSPLHF. CDR3 coding DNA: TGTGCCTGCGGGCCTGGGGATAATTCACCCCTCCACTTT. The rearrangement joins TRBV9 to TRBJ1-6; no clear D gene. Germline assignment: CDR1 SGDLS and CDR2 YYNGEE. The CDR3 is made up of 13 amino acids. V dropped 10 bases and J dropped 5 bases, with 13 bases sitting between them.

The chain recombines TRBV5-6 with TRBJ1-1; D is unresolved. The length of the CDR3 is 16 residues. The V and J ends lost 0 bases and 3 bases respectively, with 15 bases between them. In germline, CDR1 is SGHDT, CDR2 YYEEEE. The CDR3 DNA reads as TGTGCCAGCAGCTTGGCCGGACGTCTGATCCACACTGAAGCTTTCTTT. Its translation is CASSLAGRLIHTEAFF.

This clonotype has just a few counts. V gene TRBV7-3 combines with J gene TRBJ2-5; D remains ambiguous. Germline loops: CDR1 SGHTA, CDR2 FQGTGA. This CDR3 spans 16 amino acids. Trimming pared 0 bases from V and 4 bases from J, leaving 15 bases between. In DNA, the CDR3 is TGTGCCAGCAGCTTAACTCGTGCTTCCAACCGAGAGACCCAGTACTTC. Its protein is CASSLTRASNRETQYF.

J is TRBJ1-5 and V is TRBV6-7; no clear D. TRBV6-7 carries the ORF label, with uncertain function. The CDR3 runs to 15 residues. With 0 bases removed from V and 4 bases from J, the gap between germline ends came to 10 bases. The chain's CDR3 is CASSYSFSPNQPQHF. The CDR3 DNA reads TGTGCCAGCAGTTACTCGTTTTCACCGAATCAGCCCCAGCATTTT.